A selection of T cell receptor beta chains follows, all from one sample in a study of shared clonotypes between healthy human individuals. Profiled with immunoSEQ multiplex PCR; TCRdb holds only in-frame clones, not every one. This repertoire shows about 980,000 clones, roughly 72% found once; its top ten account for over 1.3%. The sequenced sample consisted of memory CD4+ T cells sorted from blood. Receptors were obtained from a man younger than 30 in good health. Each CDR3 is given with its conserved first and last residue.

>TRBV4-3|TRBJ1-3
CASSQALTGARNTIYF
>TRBV5-1|TRBJ2-3
CASRQVSSTDTQYF
>TRBV6-6|TRBJ1-2
CASTDRGYFDGYTF
>TRBV9|TRBJ2-3
CASSVGWTSGTDTQYF
>TRBV11-2|TRBJ2-3
CASSLGVGANADTQYF
>TRBV5-4|TRBJ1-6
CASSLGTGGLYSPLHF
>TRBV6-6|TRBJ2-7
CASTGPSSYEQYF
>TRBV5-1|TRBJ2-3
CASSQGGTTDTQYF
>TRBV5-8|TRBJ1-1
CASSLEVGGEAFF
>TRBV25-1|TRBJ2-1
CASGRDYRNEQFF
>TRBV18|TRBJ2-7
CASSPEYEQYF
>TRBV7-2|TRBJ2-3
CASSLGSGRTDTQYF
>TRBV7-2|TRBJ1-6
CASSLAFGTGMSPLHF
>TRBV2|TRBJ1-5
CASRDQGDQPQHF
>TRBV25-1|TRBJ1-1
CASSEHRQGRFEAFF
>TRBV9|TRBJ2-7
CARNSGTVSYEQYF
>TRBV9|TRBJ2-4
CASSAEARGGWNIQYF
>TRBV11-2|TRBJ2-7
CASSSLLAGGNSYEQYF
>TRBV30|TRBJ2-7
CAWSSGQALGNEQYF
>TRBV5-1|TRBJ2-3
CASSPDRGVTDTQYF
>TRBV5-4|TRBJ2-2
CASSFSGATGELFF
>TRBV5-1|TRBJ2-7
CASSLGTSGPEQYF
>TRBV11-3|TRBJ1-1
CASSLNGQSEAFF
>TRBV18|TRBJ1-2
CASSPQTGTYGYTF
>TRBV7-2|TRBJ2-4
CASSLRLRQPLAKNIQYF
>TRBV2|TRBJ2-6
CASSERSSGFGANVLTF
>TRBV2|TRBJ2-7
CASSRAYEQYF
>TRBV29-1|TRBJ1-2
CSVATGQGYGYTF
>TRBV5-8|TRBJ2-7
CASREQEVEQYF
>TRBV5-1|TRBJ1-2
CASSLAEDYGYTF
>TRBV11-2|TRBJ2-4
CASSDSGGGRAKNIQYF
>TRBV27|TRBJ1-1
CASSFSGNTEAFF
>TRBV6-6|TRBJ2-1
CAGRTAVSADNEQFF
>TRBV15|TRBJ1-1
CATSRGGDSRGAFF
>TRBV16|TRBJ1-1
CASSQSPMVNTEAFF